The rows below give T cell receptor beta chains drawn from one sample of a study of PD-L1 blockade in urothelial cancer. Assay used: immunoSEQ multiplex PCR; TCRdb lists only in-frame clones, some missing. The sample comprises over 30,000 clones, roughly 84% of which are singletons, and about a sixth rests with the top ten. The sample was PBMCs, taken around atezolizumab (anti-PD-L1) treatment. The source of these receptors is a man in his 60s with urothelial cancer. Each CDR3 is given with its conserved first and last residue. Fields, in order: CDR3 length, J gene, D gene, V gene, clone size, CDR3 protein, CDR3 DNA. The D gene is left open where the match is weak. Not every row has a clone size; where given, it reads once, few, many or a size class.

length: 14; J: TRBJ2-7; D: TRBD1; V: TRBV9; size: .; CDR3: CASSAGTGIYEQYF; DNA: TGTGCCAGCAGCGCGGGGACAGGGATCTACGAGCAGTACTTC
length: 15; J: TRBJ1-1; D: TRBD1; V: TRBV5-4; size: .; CDR3: CASSLGDSFNTEAFF; DNA: TGTGCCAGCAGCTTGGGGGACAGCTTCAACACTGAAGCTTTCTTT
length: 14; J: TRBJ1-6; D: TRBD1; V: TRBV19; size: .; CDR3: CATQTGGRDSPLHF; DNA: TGTGCCACCCAGACAGGGGGCAGGGATTCACCCCTCCACTTT
length: 15; J: TRBJ2-1; D: TRBD2; V: TRBV7-2; size: .; CDR3: CASSLGGGGLKEQFF; DNA: TGTGCCAGCAGCTTAGGCGGGGGGGGGTTGAAAGAGCAGTTCTTC
length: 13; J: TRBJ2-1; D: .; V: TRBV28; size: .; CDR3: CASRPKRGHEQFF; DNA: TGTGCCAGCAGGCCCAAGAGAGGGCATGAGCAGTTCTTC
length: 18; J: TRBJ1-1; D: TRBD1; V: TRBV27; size: once; CDR3: CASSLARGQLRGNTEAFF; DNA: TGTGCCAGCAGTTTAGCCAGGGGGCAGTTAAGGGGGAACACTGAAGCTTTCTTT
length: 16; J: TRBJ2-1; D: .; V: TRBV18; size: .; CDR3: CASSPDRGTSKIEQFF; DNA: TGTGCCAGCTCACCAGATCGCGGGACCTCCAAAATTGAGCAGTTCTTC
length: 14; J: TRBJ2-1; D: .; V: TRBV25-1; size: .; CDR3: CASSASKGGSEQFF; DNA: TGTGCCAGCAGTGCCAGCAAAGGAGGGAGTGAGCAGTTCTTC
length: 13; J: TRBJ1-1; D: .; V: TRBV7-2; size: .; CDR3: CASSLRQATEAFF; DNA: TGTGCCAGCAGCTTAAGACAGGCCACTGAAGCTTTCTTT
length: 14; J: TRBJ2-7; D: .; V: TRBV14; size: .; CDR3: CASSQVPGNYEQYF; DNA: TGTGCCAGCAGCCAAGTCCCGGGGAACTACGAGCAGTACTTC
length: 16; J: TRBJ2-6; D: .; V: TRBV5-4; size: .; CDR3: CASSSGLDSGANVLTF; DNA: TGTGCCAGCAGCTCAGGACTTGACTCTGGGGCCAACGTCCTGACTTTC
length: 13; J: TRBJ1-5; D: .; V: TRBV19; size: .; CDR3: CASSTGRVQPQHF; DNA: TGTGCCAGTAGTACCGGGCGGGTGCAGCCCCAGCATTTT
length: 15; J: TRBJ2-7; D: TRBD2; V: TRBV7-9; size: .; CDR3: CASSSWDYLSYEQYF; DNA: TGTGCCAGCAGCTCTTGGGACTACCTCTCCTACGAGCAGTACTTC
length: 14; J: TRBJ1-3; D: TRBD1; V: TRBV7-2; size: .; CDR3: CASSSTGVGNTIYF; DNA: TGTGCCAGCAGCTCGACAGGGGTAGGAAACACCATATATTTT
length: 18; J: TRBJ2-1; D: TRBD2; V: TRBV5-1; size: .; CDR3: CASSRWTSGLSSYNEQFF; DNA: TGCGCCAGCAGCCGGTGGACTAGCGGGCTTAGCTCCTACAATGAGCAGTTCTTC
length: 13; J: TRBJ2-3; D: .; V: TRBV18; size: .; CDR3: CASSPGGADTQYF; DNA: TGTGCCAGCTCACCAGGGGGCGCGGATACGCAGTATTTT
length: 15; J: TRBJ2-1; D: .; V: TRBV7-3; size: .; CDR3: CASSPTSGSYNEQFF; DNA: TGTGCCAGCAGCCCCACTAGTGGATCCTACAATGAGCAGTTCTTC
length: 13; J: TRBJ1-1; D: .; V: TRBV2; size: .; CDR3: CASGWEANTEAFF; DNA: TGTGCCAGCGGTTGGGAGGCGAACACTGAAGCTTTCTTT